This T cell receptor beta chain was recorded in a study of blood T cell repertoires in COVID-19. Germline CDR1 reads SEHNR; CDR2 reads FQNEAQ (reference sequence). The V end was cut by 7 bases, the J end by 0 bases, with 13 bases between. The CDR3 length is 16 residues. Repertoires were generated with immunoSEQ multiplex PCR, while TCRdb's copy carries only in-frame clones and drops some. This table has about 670,000 clones, around 90% appearing once. The receptor was derived from a woman under 30 with acute or convalescent COVID-19. The chain joins TRBV7-9 to TRBJ1-6; no clear D. The source material was peripheral blood. The CDR3 DNA follows: TGTGCCAGCACCGAACAGCTGAGCTCCTATAATTCACCCCTCCACTTT. This gives the protein CASTEQLSSYNSPLHF.